These T cell receptor beta chains were read from a single sample in a study of blood T cell repertoires in COVID-19. The assay was immunoSEQ multiplex PCR, and TCRdb's table has in-frame clones only and misses some. This sample yields roughly 240,000 clones, of which about nine tenths are seen a single time; roughly 1.6% belongs to the top ten. Sequenced: peripheral blood. The receptor source for this set is an older woman who had recovered from COVID-19. Both conserved end residues are part of each CDR3. The D gene is left open where the match is weak. Size tells how often a clone was seen (once, few, many) or the class of an expanded clone, and some rows leave it out.

d_gene	j_gene	abundance	v_gene	CDR3aa	CDR3nt
-	TRBJ2-4	-	TRBV7-9	CASSLRTVNIQYF	TGTGCCAGCAGCTTAAGGACAGTAAACATTCAGTACTTC
-	TRBJ2-2	once	TRBV7-8	CASSLGWRANTGELFF	TGTGCCAGCAGCTTAGGTTGGCGGGCGAACACCGGGGAGCTGTTTTTT
TRBD1	TRBJ1-1	-	TRBV27	CASSSRTGVNTEAFF	TGTGCCAGCAGTTCCCGGACAGGGGTGAACACTGAAGCTTTCTTT
-	TRBJ1-4	once	TRBV28	CASSFLAEEKLFF	TGTGCCAGCAGTTTTTTGGCGGAGGAAAAACTGTTTTTT
-	TRBJ2-1	-	TRBV11-3	CAHPNPNEQFF	TGTGCCCACCCTAACCCGAATGAGCAGTTCTTC
TRBD1	TRBJ2-1	-	TRBV29-1	CSVEGGIPDRVGYNEQFF	TGCAGCGTTGAAGGCGGGATCCCGGACAGGGTTGGCTACAATGAGCAGTTCTTC
-	TRBJ1-1	few	TRBV7-2	CASSPGANTEAFF	TGTGCCAGCAGCCCTGGGGCTAACACTGAAGCTTTCTTT
-	TRBJ1-4	-	TRBV5-1	CASRFRGFANEKLFF	TGCGCCAGCAGATTCAGGGGTTTTGCTAATGAAAAACTGTTTTTT
TRBD2	TRBJ2-3	-	TRBV18	CASSPGTSDTQYF	TGTGCCAGCTCACCAGGGACTAGCGATACGCAGTATTTT
-	TRBJ1-2	-	TRBV7-2	CASSLAGADYGYTF	TGTGCCAGCAGCTTAGCAGGGGCGGACTATGGCTACACCTTC
TRBD2	TRBJ2-5	-	TRBV7-9	CASSSTSGTQETQYF	TGTGCCAGCAGCTCGACTAGCGGGACGCAAGAGACCCAGTACTTC
-	TRBJ2-7	few	TRBV9	CASSVGGGQNYEQYF	TGTGCCAGCAGCGTAGGAGGAGGACAGAACTACGAGCAGTACTTC
-	TRBJ2-5	-	TRBV7-8	CASSPTGGETQYF	TGTGCCAGCAGCCCGACCGGAGGGGAGACCCAGTACTTC
TRBD1	TRBJ2-7	-	TRBV7-9	CASSSAGQGFEQYF	TGTGCCAGCAGCTCAGCGGGACAGGGTTTCGAGCAGTACTTC
-	TRBJ2-1	-	TRBV2	CASSVEGYEQFF	TGTGCCAGCAGTGTGGAGGGATATGAGCAGTTCTTC
-	TRBJ1-3	-	TRBV9	CASSVVPGTSGNTIYF	TGTGCCAGCAGCGTAGTCCCGGGAACCTCTGGAAACACCATATATTTT
-	TRBJ2-3	-	TRBV6-5	CASSPPGTLDTQYF	TGTGCCAGCAGTCCCCCCGGGACACTGGATACGCAGTATTTT
TRBD2	TRBJ2-7	-	TRBV18	CASSPRGAPYEQYF	TGTGCCAGCTCACCGCGGGGGGCCCCCTACGAGCAGTACTTC
TRBD1	TRBJ1-6	-	TRBV3-1/TRBV3-2	CASSQAPDRVFPLHF	TGTGCCAGCAGCCAAGCCCCAGACAGGGTTTTTCCCCTCCACTTT
-	TRBJ1-3	-	TRBV18	CASSPPVRADTIYF	TGTGCCAGCTCACCACCGGTAAGAGCGGACACCATATATTTT
-	TRBJ2-3	-	TRBV9	CASSEGLSDTQYF	TGTGCCAGCAGCGAGGGACTGTCAGATACGCAGTATTTT
-	TRBJ2-2	-	TRBV18	CASSSTGRGDTGELFF	TGTGCCAGCTCATCAACCGGGAGAGGGGATACCGGGGAGCTGTTTTTT
-	TRBJ1-6	-	TRBV7-9	CASSSFNSPLHF	TGTGCCAGCAGCTCCTTTAATTCACCCCTCCACTTT